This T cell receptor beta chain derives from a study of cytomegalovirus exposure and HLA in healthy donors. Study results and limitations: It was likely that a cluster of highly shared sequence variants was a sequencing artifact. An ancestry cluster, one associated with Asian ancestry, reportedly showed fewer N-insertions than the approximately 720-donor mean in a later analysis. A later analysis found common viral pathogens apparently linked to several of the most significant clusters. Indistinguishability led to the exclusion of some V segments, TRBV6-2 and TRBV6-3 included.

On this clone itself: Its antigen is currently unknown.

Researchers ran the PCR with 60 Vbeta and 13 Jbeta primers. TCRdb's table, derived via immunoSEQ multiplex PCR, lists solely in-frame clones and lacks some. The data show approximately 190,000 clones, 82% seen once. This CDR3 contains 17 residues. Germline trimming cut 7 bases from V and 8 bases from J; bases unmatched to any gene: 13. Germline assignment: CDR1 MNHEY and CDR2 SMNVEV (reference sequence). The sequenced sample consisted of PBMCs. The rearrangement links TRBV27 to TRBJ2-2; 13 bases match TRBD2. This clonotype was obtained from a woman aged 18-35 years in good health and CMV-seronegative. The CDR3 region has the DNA TGTGCCAGCACCCGGACTAGCGGGAGAGCGTACATTGGGGAGCTGTTTTTT. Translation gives CASTRTSGRAYIGELFF.